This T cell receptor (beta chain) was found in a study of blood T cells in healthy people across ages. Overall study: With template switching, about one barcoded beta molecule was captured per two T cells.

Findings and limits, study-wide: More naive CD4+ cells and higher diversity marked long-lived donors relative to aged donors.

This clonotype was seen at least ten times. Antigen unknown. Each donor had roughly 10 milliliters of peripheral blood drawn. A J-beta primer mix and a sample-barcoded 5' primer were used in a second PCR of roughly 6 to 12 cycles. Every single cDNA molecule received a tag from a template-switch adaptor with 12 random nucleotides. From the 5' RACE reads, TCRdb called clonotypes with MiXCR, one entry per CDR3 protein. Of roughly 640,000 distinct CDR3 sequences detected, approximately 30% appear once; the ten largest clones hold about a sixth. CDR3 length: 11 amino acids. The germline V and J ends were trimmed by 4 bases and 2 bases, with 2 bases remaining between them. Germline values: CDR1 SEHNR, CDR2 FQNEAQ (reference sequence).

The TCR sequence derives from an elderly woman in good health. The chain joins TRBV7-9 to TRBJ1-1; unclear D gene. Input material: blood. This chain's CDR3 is CASSSNTEAFF. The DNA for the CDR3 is TGTGCCAGCAGCTCCAACACTGAAGCTTTCTTT.